The 22 T cell receptor beta chains listed next were all sequenced from one sample in a study of blood T cells in healthy people across ages (dated by TCRdb to the mid-2010s). The method was 5' RACE. Sequencing relied on an Illumina HiSeq 2500. The second PCR ran for roughly 6 to 11 cycles and used a J-beta primer mix along with a sample-barcoded 5' primer. In-frame beta chains were kept once TCRdb had trimmed the public reads at Q25 with fastp and called clones with MiXCR. Rows with a matching CDR3 protein are joined into one entry that keeps the most common DNA and genes. For this sample there are more than 500,000 distinct CDR3 sequences; 25% to 30% appear just once. The ten largest clones capture about 18% of the sample. The sample taken for sequencing was blood. These receptors all stem from a woman aged 70-85 years in good health.

The rearrangement uses TRBV7-9 and TRBJ1-4; a possible D gene is TRBD1 (5 bases). The V end was cut by 5 bases, the J end by 2 bases, with 12 bases between. Germline CDR1 is SEHNR and CDR2 is FQNEAQ (reference sequence). The CDR3 contains 15 residues. The CDR3 reads CASSPQGSTNEKLFF. Here the CDR3 DNA reads TGTGCCAGCAGCCCGCAGGGTTCGACTAATGAAAAACTGTTTTTT.

The chain uses TRBV7-2 and TRBJ2-6; no reliable D call. The CDR3 length is 14 residues. Between the trimmed V and J ends, which lost 10 bases and 0 bases, there was a span of 10 bases. Germline values: CDR1 SGHTA, CDR2 FQGNSA. This chain's CDR3 is CATTEVSGANVLTF. The CDR3 bases are TGTGCCACCACCGAAGTCTCTGGGGCCAACGTCCTGACTTTC.

This clonotype was seen at least ten times. This chain joins TRBV5-1 and TRBJ2-5; D ambiguous. Germline-derived CDR1 and CDR2 are SGHRS and YFSETQ. The CDR3 is 15 residues long. V was cut by 0 bases and J by 2 bases, with 11 bases left in between. The CDR3 loop is CASSLVGLKQETQYF. DNA of the CDR3: TGCGCCAGCAGCTTGGTGGGTTTGAAGCAAGAGACCCAGTACTTC.

This clonotype was seen more than once but under ten times. V is TRBV18 and J is TRBJ1-1; 10 bases are a match to TRBD1. The CDR3 is made up of 17 amino acids. The junction had 7 bases not matched to a gene; V was cut back by 3 bases and J by 0 bases. The germline CDR1 and CDR2 sequences are KGHSH and LQKENI. The CDR3 sequence is CASSPVGTGVMNTEAFF. In DNA form, the CDR3 reads TGTGCCAGCTCACCGGTAGGGACAGGGGTAATGAACACTGAAGCTTTCTTT.

A few counts support this clonotype. The chain carries TRBV7-8 and TRBJ1-1; D unresolved. Germline CDR1 and CDR2: SGHVS and FQNEAQ. CDR3 length: 12 residues. V was clipped by 1 base and J by 5 bases, with 5 bases between them. This CDR3 reads CASSLGKTEAFF. In nucleotides, the CDR3 is TGTGCCAGCAGCTTAGGTAAAACTGAAGCTTTCTTT.

This clonotype was seen more than once but under ten times. V gene TRBV4-1 combines with J gene TRBJ1-2, with 7 bases matching TRBD1. This CDR3 region has 16 residues. The V segment lost 7 bases and the J segment 1 base; nucleotides outside the gene matches: 12. The germline gives CDR1 MGHRA, CDR2 YSYEKL. The CDR3 DNA sequence: TGCGCCAGCACCCTCGGAGAGGGACAGAGTAACTATGGCTACACCTTC. Residues: CASTLGEGQSNYGYTF.

This clonotype came up once. The rearrangement links TRBV6-2 or TRBV6-3 to TRBJ2-7; D is unclear. Trimming took 2 bases from V and 7 from J, leaving 12 bases between them. Germline V gives CDR1 MNHEY, CDR2 SVGEGT. The CDR3 has 13 amino acids. The CDR3, as DNA: TGTGCCAGCAGTTACGTAGAGGCCCGGGAGCAGTACTTC. As protein: CASSYVEAREQYF.

The rearrangement uses TRBV5-1 and TRBJ2-3; 9 bases line up with TRBD2. The CDR3 spans 17 residues. The ends lost 3 bases at V and 3 bases at J; junction bases unmatched: 11. Germline assignment: CDR1 SGHRS and CDR2 YFSETQ. The CDR3 protein is CASSWNSGSMGTDTQYF. The CDR3 nucleotides read TGCGCCAGCAGCTGGAATAGCGGGAGTATGGGGACAGATACGCAGTATTTT.

The V and J genes are TRBV14 and TRBJ2-2; a weak D match, TRBD2 (5 bases). Looked up from germline, CDR1 is SGHDN and CDR2 is FVKESK. The CDR3 is 14 residues long. Trimming took off 4 bases at V and 6 bases at J, with 12 bases between the two ends. CDR3 in DNA: TGTGCCAGCAGCCTAGGTTGGACTTCCGGGGAGCTGTTTTTT. This codes for CASSLGWTSGELFF.

V usage is TRBV5-1 and J usage is TRBJ2-5; TRBD2 aligns across 8 bases. The CDR3 is 15 residues long. V lost 4 bases, J lost 5 bases, and 10 bases stayed unmatched. The V gene's germline CDR1 is SGHRS and CDR2 YFSETQ. CDR3 loop: CASSLTGLAYETQYF. CDR3 DNA: TGCGCCAGCAGCCTGACAGGACTAGCCTACGAGACCCAGTACTTC. The variable domain in full, with the rest retrieved from reference TRBV5-1 and TRBJ2-5, is KAGVTQTPRYLIKTRGQQVTLSCSPISGHRSVSWYQQTPGQGLQFLFEYFSETQRNKGNFPGRFSGRQFSNSRSEMNVSTLELGDSALYLCASSLTGLAYETQYFGPGTRLLVL.

The V gene is TRBV20-1, the J gene TRBJ2-5, with 7 nucleotides matching TRBD1. TRBJ2-1 matches the DNA end more closely, so the J call is doubtful. Germline CDR1 DFQATT, CDR2 SNEGSKA (reference sequence). The CDR3 runs 15 residues. CDR3 nucleotide sequence: TGCAGTGCTCCCGGGACAGTGAGCTCCTACAATGAGCAGTTCTTC. This translates into CSAPGTVSSYNEQFF.

The CDR3 protein is CASSLPGGSKNIQYF. CDR3 DNA: TGTGCCAGCAGTTTACCGGGAGGGTCCAAAAACATTCAGTACTTC. This chain joins TRBV28 and TRBJ2-4; 8 bases map to TRBD2. Trimming removed 2 bases from V and 2 bases from J; junction bases left unmatched: 2. CDR1 is MDHEN and CDR2 is SYDVKM in the germline V gene. The CDR3 has 15 residues.

This clonotype was detected only a few times. V is TRBV7-8 and J is TRBJ1-3; unclear D gene. Germline V CDR1 and CDR2: SGHVS, FQNEAQ. The CDR3 extends over 15 amino acids. Trimming stripped 5 bases from V and 4 bases from J, with 15 bases between. Here the CDR3 DNA reads TGTGCCAGCAGCCCCGGGAGTGGCGCGGGAAACACCATATATTTT. This sequence encodes CASSPGSGAGNTIYF.

This clonotype has more than one count but fewer than ten. This chain joins TRBV6-5 and TRBJ1-2; 8 bases align to TRBD1. The germline gives CDR1 MNHEY, CDR2 SVGAGI. V gave up 5 bases and J gave up 4 bases; unmatched junction bases: 3. The CDR3 sequence is 13 residues long. The chain's CDR3 is CASSDRGSYGYTF. DNA for the CDR3: TGTGCCAGCAGTGACAGGGGTAGCTATGGCTACACCTTC.

The table lists this clonotype with a few counts. V and J are TRBV5-5 and TRBJ2-7; weak D call: TRBD2 (7 bases). This CDR3 has 15 amino acids. The germline V gene has CDR1 SGHKS and CDR2 YYEKEE (reference sequence). V lost 4 bases, J lost 1 base, and 15 bases lay in between. As DNA, the CDR3 is TGTGCCAGCAGCGGGGCCGGGGGGCCGTCCTACGAGCAGTACTTC. It translates to CASSGAGGPSYEQYF. The whole variable domain, filled in from reference TRBV5-5 and TRBJ2-7, reads DAGVTQSPTHLIKTRGQQVTLRCSPISGHKSVSWYQQVLGQGPQFIFQYYEKEERGRGNFPDRFSARQFPNYSSELNVNALLLGDSALYLCASSGAGGPSYEQYFGPGTRLTVT.

The rearrangement uses TRBV10-3 and TRBJ2-1, with a possible D match to TRBD1 (6 bases). The J call could be wrong; TRBJ2-7 is a better fit for the DNA end. This CDR3 spans 16 amino acids. Looked up from germline, CDR1 is ENHRY and CDR2 is SYGVKD. The CDR3 DNA sequence: TGTGCCATCAGTGGGACCGCAGGGGCCAAGGCAGGCGAGCAGTACTTC. Protein sequence: CAISGTAGAKAGEQYF.

This chain connects TRBV11-2 to TRBJ2-5, with 7 bases fitting TRBD2. The J call may be wrong; the DNA end is better matched by TRBJ2-1. Germline V gene lookup returns CDR1 SGHAT and CDR2 FQNNGV. CDR3 length: 15 residues. Written as DNA, the CDR3 is TGTGCCAGCAGCCTAGGAAGCGGGGCCCGCAATGAGCAGTTCTTC. Encoded protein: CASSLGSGARNEQFF.

V gene TRBV30 combines with J gene TRBJ2-5; the D is unclear. The V gene's germline CDR1 is GTSNPN and CDR2 SVGIG (reference sequence). Trimming pared 5 bases from V and 5 bases from J, leaving 6 bases between. CDR3 length: 10 amino acids. The chain's CDR3 is CAWRRETQYF. CDR3 in DNA: TGTGCCTGGCGCCGGGAGACCCAGTACTTC. Filled out from reference TRBV30 and TRBJ2-5, the complete variable domain reads SQTIHQWPATLVQPVGSPLSLECTVEGTSNPNLYWYRQAAGRGLQLLFYSVGIGQISSEVPQNLSASRPQDRQFILSSKKLLLSDSGFYLCAWRRETQYFGPGTRLLVL.

In this sample, this clonotype turned up once. This may be a read error: a much more frequent sequence differs by one nucleotide. The genes are TRBV5-1 and TRBJ2-5; D is unresolved. Judging by the DNA end, TRBJ2-1 fits better; the J call may be wrong. This CDR3 comprises 17 residues. CDR1 and CDR2 from the germline V gene are SGHRS and YFSETQ. The CDR3 DNA is TGCGCCAGCAGCTTGTGGCCGACCGGAAACTCCTACAATGAGCAGTTCTTC. Residues: CASSLWPTGNSYNEQFF.

The genes are TRBV20-1 and TRBJ2-1; 11 nucleotides match TRBD2. The CDR3 is 15 amino acids. Germline lookup yields CDR1 DFQATT and CDR2 SNEGSKA (reference sequence). The trim removed 1 base at V and 9 bases at J, leaving 8 bases unmatched. The CDR3 spells CSARVPLAGAREQFF. CDR3 bases: TGCAGTGCTAGAGTCCCACTAGCGGGAGCACGTGAGCAGTTCTTC.

In its sample, this clonotype was seen a few times. V gene TRBV12-5 combines with J gene TRBJ1-6, with D uncertain. This CDR3 region has 14 residues. Deletions cut 1 base from V and 9 bases from J, with 10 bases between. Germline CDR1 and CDR2: LGHNT and FRNRAP. CDR3 amino acids: CASGLEYSGSPLHF. CDR3 nucleotide sequence: TGTGCTAGTGGTTTGGAATACAGCGGTTCACCCCTCCACTTT.

The chain employs TRBV3-1 and TRBJ1-3; D is uncertain. V lost 4 bases, J lost 1 base, and 11 bases lay in between. Germline V gene sequence: CDR1 LGHDT, CDR2 YNNKEL (reference sequence). The CDR3 is 15 amino acids. CDR3 DNA: TGTGCCAGCAGCCCCTCGGATGGATCTGGAAACACCATATATTTT. Residues: CASSPSDGSGNTIYF.